This passage covers 25 T cell receptor beta chains from one sample sequenced in a study of cytomegalovirus exposure and HLA in healthy donors. With 60 Vbeta and 13 Jbeta primers, the PCR was carried out. Profiled with immunoSEQ multiplex PCR; TCRdb holds only in-frame clones, not every one. This sample carries about 160,000 clones, less than 80% of them seen once, and the ten largest clones take 0.7% to 0.85%. The specimen was PBMCs. The receptors originated from a female donor in good health and CMV-seronegative.

This clone was counted between two and nine times. This chain joins TRBV6-5 and TRBJ1-2; D is possibly TRBD1 (5 bases). Germline V gene data show CDR1 as MNHEY and CDR2 as SVGAGI. The V end lost 5 bases, the J end lost 4 bases, and 14 bases lay between the germline ends. This CDR3 is 14 amino acids long. CDR3 protein: CASSPTDRAYGYTF. In DNA, the CDR3 is TGTGCCAGCAGTCCTACCGACAGAGCCTATGGCTACACCTTC.

CDR3 coding DNA: TGTGCCAGCAGTTTTACGGGGGCCTACGAGCAGTACTTC. Translation gives CASSFTGAYEQYF. The rearrangement links TRBV7-2 to TRBJ2-7; TRBD2 is a possible D gene (6 bases). Between the trimmed V and J ends, which lost 6 bases and 2 bases, there was a span of 11 bases. Per germline, CDR1 SGHTA and CDR2 FQGNSA. This CDR3 comprises 13 residues. Full variable domain (rest looked up from reference TRBV7-2 and TRBJ2-7): GAGVSQSPSNKVTEKGKDVELRCDPISGHTALYWYRQSLGQGLEFLIYFQGNSAPDKSGLPSDRFSAERTGGSVSTLTIQRTQQEDSAVYLCASSFTGAYEQYFGPGTRLTVT.

The chain couples TRBV7-8 to TRBJ1-4; TRBD1 matches 9 bases. The germline CDR1 and CDR2 sequences are SGHVS and FQNEAQ. The V and J ends lost 4 bases and 8 bases, in that order; junction bases with no gene match: 11. The CDR3 length is 16 residues. CDR3: CASSSERDRVWEKLFF. CDR3 DNA: TGTGCCAGCAGCTCAGAACGGGACAGGGTTTGGGAAAAACTGTTTTTT.

The chain couples TRBV19 to TRBJ1-1; possibly TRBD1 for D (6 bases). CDR1 and CDR2 from the germline V gene are LNHDA and SQIVND (reference sequence). CDR3 length: 14 residues. Trimming pared 4 bases from V and 6 bases from J, leaving 15 bases between. Here the CDR3 reads CASSNGQPSAEAFF. In DNA, the CDR3 is TGTGCCAGTAGTAACGGACAGCCAAGCGCTGAAGCTTTCTTT.

This sequence joins TRBV28 and TRBJ1-1; TRBD1 agrees at 8 bases. This CDR3 has 15 amino acids. CDR1 and CDR2 (germline): MDHEN, SYDVKM. The junction had 6 bases not matched to a gene; V was cut back by 6 bases and J by 0 bases. The CDR3 is CASSTRTGLNTEAFF. CDR3 in DNA: TGTGCCAGCAGCACCCGGACAGGGTTGAACACTGAAGCTTTCTTT. The complete variable domain, with remaining parts taken from reference TRBV28 and TRBJ1-1, reads DVKVTQSSRYLVKRTGEKVFLECVQDMDHENMFWYRQDPGLGLRLIYFSYDVKMKEKGDIPEGYSVSREKKERFSLILESASTNQTSMYLCASSTRTGLNTEAFFGQGTRLTVV.

The V and J genes are TRBV2 and TRBJ2-3; TRBD1 agrees at 7 bases. CDR3 length: 14 amino acids. J was trimmed by 5 bases and V by 6 bases; bases with no gene match: 8. In germline, CDR1 is SNHLY, CDR2 FYNNEI. The CDR3 reads CASRRARQGDTQYF. As DNA, the CDR3 is TGTGCCAGCAGGCGGGCTCGACAGGGAGATACGCAGTATTTT.

This clone was recorded a few times. The J gene is TRBJ2-7, the V gene TRBV4-1, with D possibly TRBD1 on 5 matching bases. V lost 2 bases, J lost 3 bases, and 11 bases lay in between. The CDR3 extends over 14 amino acids. Germline V gene lookup returns CDR1 MGHRA and CDR2 YSYEKL. The CDR3 DNA sequence: TGCGCCAGCAGCCAACCTGACAGACTCTACGAGCAGTACTTC. This encodes CASSQPDRLYEQYF.

This sequence joins TRBV18 and TRBJ2-2, with 8 bases matching TRBD1. V dropped 6 bases and J dropped 4; count of bases not matched to a gene: 10. Germline V CDR1 and CDR2: KGHSH, LQKENI. The CDR3 consists of 16 residues. The CDR3 DNA is TGTGCCAGCTCTCCGCAAGGACAGGGTGCCACCGGGGAGCTGTTTTTT. This sequence encodes CASSPQGQGATGELFF.

CDR3 in amino acids: CASSDRASIQYF. Here the CDR3 DNA reads TGTGCCAGTTCCGACAGGGCTAGCATTCAGTACTTC. This rearrangement joins TRBV27 to TRBJ2-4; 7 bases align to TRBD1. This CDR3 is built from 12 residues. With V trimmed by 9 bases and J by 9 bases, 8 bases remained unmatched. Germline CDR1 is MNHEY and CDR2 is SMNVEV (reference sequence).

V and J are TRBV7-2 and TRBJ1-2; D not resolved. The CDR3 is 12 residues long. V lost 5 bases to trimming and J lost 5 bases, with 9 bases between them. CDR1 and CDR2 (germline): SGHTA, FQGNSA. This CDR3 reads CASSDAGYGYTF. The DNA for the CDR3 is TGTGCCAGCAGCGACGCAGGATATGGCTACACCTTC.

This sequence joins TRBV6-4 and TRBJ1-5; D is unresolved. This CDR3 has 15 amino acids. Germline V CDR1 and CDR2: MRHNA, SNTAGT. V shed 3 bases and J shed 11 bases, with 20 bases lying between them. CDR3 coding DNA: TGTGCCAGCAGTGAGGGCAATCGGTTCCCGTGGGCCCAGCATTTT. This translates into CASSEGNRFPWAQHF.

The rearrangement links TRBV19 to TRBJ2-7; D is possibly TRBD2 (5 bases). Trimming pared 5 bases from V and 5 bases from J, leaving 22 bases between. The CDR3 is 16 residues long. In germline, CDR1 is LNHDA, CDR2 SQIVND (reference sequence). For the CDR3, the DNA is TGTGCCAGTAGTCGAAACCCCCTCGGGGTAGGTCACGAGCAGTACTTC. Its translation: CASSRNPLGVGHEQYF. The complete variable domain, with remaining parts taken from reference TRBV19 and TRBJ2-7, reads DGGITQSPKYLFRKEGQNVTLSCEQNLNHDAMYWYRQDPGQGLRLIYYSQIVNDFQKGDIAEGYSVSREKKESFPLTVTSAQKNPTAFYLCASSRNPLGVGHEQYFGPGTRLTVT.

The J gene is TRBJ1-3, the V gene TRBV15; unclear D gene. This CDR3 has 17 residues. The V gene lost 3 bases and the J gene lost 8 bases, with 23 bases spanning the gap. The germline CDR1 and CDR2 sequences are LNHNV and YYDKDF (reference sequence). CDR3 sequence: CATSRKVDPALRDTIYF. The DNA for the CDR3 is TGTGCCACCAGCAGGAAAGTCGACCCCGCTCTCCGGGACACCATATATTTT.

CDR3 bases: TGCGCCAGCAAGGAGGATAGCGGGAGGGCCGGTGAGCAGTTCTTC. Translation: CASKEDSGRAGEQFF. The J gene is TRBJ2-1, the V gene TRBV10-2; 11 bases fit TRBD2. After removal of 7 bases from V and 9 bases from J, the junction contained 11 bases not matched to a gene. Germline-derived CDR1 and CDR2 are WSHSY and SAAADI. CDR3 size: 15 residues.

This sequence joins TRBV2 and TRBJ2-1; 11 nucleotides align to TRBD2. The J segment lost 0 bases and the V segment lost 2 bases, leaving 9 bases of the junction unmatched. CDR3 length: 19 residues. Germline V gene lookup returns CDR1 SNHLY and CDR2 FYNNEI. The CDR3 bases are TGTGCCAGCAGTGAAAGACTAGCGGGAATAATTAGCTCCTACAATGAGCAGTTCTTC. Translating gives CASSERLAGIISSYNEQFF.

The chain is built from TRBV21-1 and TRBJ1-2. TRBV21-1 represents a pseudogene. CDR3 size: 14 residues. The CDR3 DNA sequence: TGTGCCAGCAGCAAATCGGAGGGGCGTAGGGGCTACACCTTC. The encoded protein is CASSKSEGRRGYTF.

The CDR3 DNA reads TGTGCTAGTGGTTTGGGGGACAGAAAAACTGAAGCTTTCTTT. Translation: CASGLGDRKTEAFF. The genes are TRBV12-5 and TRBJ1-1, with 7 bases lining up with TRBD1. The CDR3 has 14 residues. Germline V CDR1 and CDR2: LGHNT, FRNRAP. With 1 base clipped from V and 5 bases from J, the junction kept 4 bases outside the gene matches.

This chain joins TRBV5-6 and TRBJ1-3; weak D call: TRBD1 (5 bases). CDR1 SGHDT and CDR2 YYEEEE come from the germline V gene. Trimming cost V 2 bases and J 4 bases, with 13 bases left between them. The CDR3 has 15 amino acids. CDR3 residues: CASSFRVLVGNTIYF. As DNA, the CDR3 is TGTGCCAGCAGCTTCAGGGTTCTAGTAGGAAACACCATATATTTT.

To note about this clone: A junction boundary mismatches the germline segment, possibly from a read error. This chain connects TRBV7-9 to TRBJ2-6; D possibly corresponds to TRBD1 (6 bases). From germline, CDR1 is SEHNR and CDR2 FQNEAQ (reference sequence). The CDR3 covers 15 residues. CDR3 nucleotides: TGTGCCAGCAGCTTCCAGGGAGCAGGGGCCAACGGCCTGACTTTC. Amino acid sequence: CASSFQGAGANGLTF.

V and J are TRBV21-1 and TRBJ2-7; the table's D call TRBD1 went unverified against the DNA. TRBV21-1 is shown as a pseudogene. The CDR3 length is 15 residues. DNA for the CDR3: TGTGCCAGCAGCAAACGGGACAGGGGAACCTACGAGCAGTACTTC. It yields the protein CASSKRDRGTYEQYF.

CDR3 sequence: CASSHPQGTSGFYEQYF. The CDR3 nucleotides read TGTGCCAGCAGCCATCCCCAGGGGACTAGCGGGTTCTACGAGCAGTACTTC. The chain carries TRBV14 and TRBJ2-5, with 12 bases fitting TRBD2. The J call is doubtful: the DNA matches TRBJ2-7 better. Germline assignment: CDR1 SGHDN and CDR2 FVKESK. The CDR3 runs to 17 residues.

The chain links TRBV6-6 to TRBJ1-1, with D unclear. Trimming pared 4 bases from V and 4 bases from J, leaving 19 bases between. Germline values: CDR1 MNHNY, CDR2 SVGAGI (reference sequence). The CDR3 runs to 16 residues. The CDR3 coding sequence is TGTGCCAGCAGTTCCCCTCGGGGAGTAAATCGCACTGAAGCTTTCTTT. Amino acids: CASSSPRGVNRTEAFF.

This rearrangement joins TRBV27 to TRBJ2-1; possible D gene TRBD1, 5 bases. Germline V lookup: CDR1 MNHEY, CDR2 SMNVEV (reference sequence). Trimming shortened V by 6 bases and J by 4 bases, and 7 bases separated the two germline ends. CDR3 length: 12 residues. The CDR3 region has the DNA TGTGCCAGCAGGGGGCGATACAATGAGCAGTTCTTC. It yields the protein CASRGRYNEQFF.

The chain links TRBV19 to TRBJ1-5; TRBD1 aligns across 8 bases. This CDR3 contains 13 residues. CDR1 is LNHDA, CDR2 SQIVND, per germline (reference sequence). Losses at the gene ends were 10 bases for V and 7 bases for J; bases not matched to a gene: 9. In DNA form, the CDR3 reads TGTGCCACCAAAGACAGGGGTTGGCAGCCCCAGCATTTT. Translated: CATKDRGWQPQHF.

The rearrangement uses TRBV9 and TRBJ2-3; 10 bases agree with TRBD2. The V gene's germline CDR1 is SGDLS and CDR2 YYNGEE. With 4 bases clipped from V and 3 bases from J, the junction kept 11 bases outside the gene matches. The CDR3 extends over 17 amino acids. As DNA, the CDR3 is TGTGCCAGCAGCTCCCCAGTAGCGGGAGGATTTACAGATACGCAGTATTTT. This encodes CASSSPVAGGFTDTQYF. The full variable domain, its missing parts supplied by reference TRBV9 and TRBJ2-3, is DSGVTQTPKHLITATGQRVTLRCSPRSGDLSVYWYQQSLDQGLQFLIQYYNGEERAKGNILERFSAQQFPDLHSELNLSSLELGDSALYFCASSSPVAGGFTDTQYFGPGTRLTVL.